This TCR beta chain stems from a study of cytomegalovirus exposure and HLA in healthy donors. Germline V lookup: CDR1 SGHTA, CDR2 FQGTGA. The CDR3 consists of 16 residues. V lost 5 bases to trimming and J lost 0 bases, with 13 bases between them. PCR employed 60 Vbeta and 13 Jbeta primers. Here immunoSEQ multiplex PCR was the method, and the copy in TCRdb shows in-frame clones only, minus some. The repertoire includes around 130,000 clones, 70% to 80% of them detected once, and approximately 2.6% sits in the top ten. Sequenced input: PBMCs. This TCR was recovered from a human donor in good health. V is TRBV7-3 and J is TRBJ2-2, with D uncertain. In DNA form, the CDR3 reads TGTGCCAGCAGCGCGACAAGGATCTCGAACACCGGGGAGCTGTTTTTT. Residues: CASSATRISNTGELFF. The variable domain in full, completed from reference TRBV7-3 and TRBJ2-2, reads GAGVSQTPSNKVTEKGKYVELRCDPISGHTALYWYRQSLGQGPEFLIYFQGTGAADDSGLPNDRFFAVRPEGSVSTLKIQRTERGDSAVYLCASSATRISNTGELFFGEGSRLTVL.